Each of the 12 T cell receptor beta chains below was sequenced from the same sample in a study of blood T cells in healthy people across ages. A second PCR of 7 to 11 cycles used a sample-barcoded 5' primer and a J-beta primer mix. TCRdb re-derived calls from the 5' RACE reads in MiXCR, one entry per CDR3 protein. The sample carries hundreds of thousands of distinct CDR3 sequences, under 45% recorded once. Sequencing was done on a sample of blood. Receptors were obtained from a man aged 55-75 years in good health.

CDR3 region: CAISESGLGVRKIYNEQYF. CDR3 in DNA: TGTGCCATCAGTGAGTCGGGGTTAGGAGTAAGGAAGATATACAATGAGCAGTACTTC. This chain joins TRBV10-3 and TRBJ2-7; no firm D call. The CDR3 runs 19 residues. The germline CDR1 and CDR2 sequences are ENHRY and SYGVKD. Trimming shortened V by 0 bases and J by 7 bases, and 28 bases separated the two germline ends.

J is TRBJ2-6 and V is TRBV28; D is possibly TRBD2 (7 bases). CDR3 length equals 16 residues. Between the trimmed V and J ends, which lost 9 bases and 3 bases, there was a span of 18 bases. The germline V gene has CDR1 MDHEN and CDR2 SYDVKM. This CDR3 reads CASRVGGAFGANVLTF. CDR3 bases: TGTGCCAGTAGGGTAGGGGGGGCATTTGGGGCCAACGTCCTGACTTTC.

The rearrangement joins TRBV7-3 to TRBJ2-7; 7 bases agree with TRBD2. This CDR3 is built from 16 residues. Germline CDR1 SGHTA, CDR2 FQGTGA. J gave up 3 bases and V 6 bases, and 14 bases lay outside the gene matches. The CDR3 here is CASRPSGLRRFYEQYF. The CDR3, as DNA: TGTGCCAGCAGACCCTCGGGACTACGTCGTTTCTACGAGCAGTACTTC.

This clonotype occurred a few times. The chain joins TRBV20-1 to TRBJ1-1, with D possibly matching TRBD1 (5 bases). The V end lost 6 bases, the J end lost 3 bases, and 20 bases lay between the germline ends. CDR3 length: 15 amino acids. Germline CDR1 DFQATT, CDR2 SNEGSKA (reference sequence). In DNA form, the CDR3 reads TGCAGTGCCCAGGCTCTGGGGCAGCGGGACACTGAAGCTTTCTTT. It translates to CSAQALGQRDTEAFF.

This clonotype was seen more than once but under ten times. The V call is TRBV3-1, the J call TRBJ1-1; TRBD1 might be the D (5 bases). CDR3 length equals 13 residues. Trimming removed 0 bases at V and 8 bases at J, with 10 bases between. Germline V CDR1 and CDR2: LGHDT, YNNKEL (reference sequence). CDR3 protein: CASSQEGRQEAFF. CDR3 DNA: TGTGCCAGCAGCCAAGAAGGAAGACAGGAAGCTTTCTTT. Full variable domain (rest looked up from reference TRBV3-1 and TRBJ1-1): DTAVSQTPKYLVTQMGNDKSIKCEQNLGHDTMYWYKQDSKKFLKIMFSYNNKELIINETVPNRFSPKSPDKAHLNLHINSLELGDSAVYFCASSQEGRQEAFFGQGTRLTVV.

The chain employs TRBV11-2 and TRBJ2-7, with 9 bases aligning to TRBD1. CDR1 and CDR2 (germline): SGHAT, FQNNGV. CDR3 length: 15 amino acids. V was pared by 5 bases and J by 3 bases, with 8 bases of the junction left unmatched. CDR3 in DNA: TGTGCCAGCAGCAGTGACAGGGGGTTTCTCTACGAGCAGTACTTC. Protein product: CASSSDRGFLYEQYF.

The gene calls are TRBV7-2 and TRBJ2-5, with D unresolved. In germline, CDR1 is SGHTA, CDR2 FQGNSA. Trimming took 1 base from V and 1 from J, leaving 16 bases between them. The CDR3 covers 17 residues. The CDR3, as DNA: TGTGCCAGCAGCTTAGGGACCACGCGGCGAGGCCAAGAGACCCAGTACTTC. The encoded protein is CASSLGTTRRGQETQYF.

Regarding this clonotype: A much larger clone lies one base from this, so it may be a read error. This sequence joins TRBV27 and TRBJ2-7, with TRBD1 identical over 10 bases. CDR1 and CDR2 (germline): MNHEY, SMNVEV (reference sequence). J gave up 5 bases and V 6 bases, and 4 bases lay outside the gene matches. There are 13 residues in the CDR3. The CDR3 sequence is CASRPGTGDEQYF. CDR3 DNA: TGTGCCAGCAGACCCGGGACAGGGGACGAGCAGTACTTC.

This clonotype came up a few times. This CDR3 is CASTPTGTVETQYF. DNA for the CDR3: TGTGCCAGCACCCCCACAGGGACCGTTGAGACCCAGTACTTC. The chain recombines TRBV7-9 with TRBJ2-7; D is perhaps TRBD1 (6 bases). The DNA end favors TRBJ2-5, so the J call may be wrong. The CDR3 sequence is 14 residues long. Germline assignment: CDR1 SEHNR and CDR2 FQNEAQ (reference sequence).

The rearrangement joins TRBV28 to TRBJ2-7; 7 nucleotides match TRBD2. CDR1 is MDHEN, CDR2 SYDVKM, per germline. The CDR3 length is 15 residues. V lost 8 bases to trimming and J lost 0 bases; unmatched junction nucleotides: 10. CDR3 nucleotides: TGTGCCAGCTCTAACCCCGCGGGGGTCTCCTACGAGCAGTACTTC. It specifies CASSNPAGVSYEQYF.

This clonotype was seen a handful of times. This chain links TRBV7-9 with TRBJ2-7; either TRBD1 or TRBD2 may supply D (5 bases each). The CDR3 extends over 14 amino acids. With 1 base removed from V and 2 bases from J, the gap between germline ends came to 9 bases. The V gene's germline CDR1 is SEHNR and CDR2 FQNEAQ (reference sequence). CDR3 coding DNA: TGTGCCAGCAGCTTAGGAGGGGTTCCCTACGAGCAGTACTTC. Protein: CASSLGGVPYEQYF.

V usage is TRBV20-1 and J usage is TRBJ2-7; possible D gene TRBD1, 5 bases. The V and J ends lost 2 bases and 5 bases respectively, with 10 bases between them. This CDR3 contains 12 residues. CDR1 and CDR2 from the germline V gene are DFQATT and SNEGSKA (reference sequence). In DNA form, the CDR3 reads TGCAGTGCTAGATCAGGGTCGCACGAGCAGTACTTC. The encoded protein is CSARSGSHEQYF.